The 12 T cell receptor beta chains reported below all come from one sample, sequenced in a study of T cell responses to AZD1222 COVID-19 vaccine. This table comes from immunoSEQ multiplex PCR, and its TCRdb copy is limited to in-frame clones, with some not included. The sample has over 45,000 clones; around 90% are singletons. Sequencing used peripheral blood, obtained on day 0 of AZD1222 vaccination. The source is an adult in good health.

The chain links TRBV7-8 to TRBJ1-5, with D tentatively TRBD1 (6 bases). Germline V CDR1 and CDR2: SGHVS, FQNEAQ. The length of the CDR3 is 15 residues. V dropped 1 base and J dropped 1 base, with 8 bases sitting between them. CDR3 amino acids: CASSLEDSSNQPQHF. CDR3 coding DNA: TGTGCCAGCAGCTTAGAGGACAGCAGCAATCAGCCCCAGCATTTT.

This chain uses TRBV4-2 with TRBJ2-5; D remains ambiguous. The CDR3 is 14 residues long. Trimming pared 2 bases from V and 1 base from J, leaving 8 bases between. CDR1 LGHNA and CDR2 YNFKEQ come from the germline V gene. The CDR3 coding sequence is TGTGCCAGCAGCCAAACGCCTCCCCAAGAGACCCAGTACTTC. Translation gives CASSQTPPQETQYF.

The chain has TRBV12-5 and TRBJ2-1; a weak D match, TRBD1 (5 bases). Trimming removed 6 bases at V and 7 bases at J, with 16 bases between. Germline lookup yields CDR1 LGHNT and CDR2 FRNRAP. This CDR3 contains 14 residues. Here the CDR3 DNA reads TGTGCTAGTGGCCCTGGTGGTGGGGCGAATGAGCAGTTCTTC. This translates into CASGPGGGANEQFF. Variable domain in full (rest from reference TRBV12-5 and TRBJ2-1): DARVTQTPRHKVTEMGQEVTMRCQPILGHNTVFWYRQTMMQGLELLAYFRNRAPLDDSGMPKDRFSAEMPDATLATLKIQPSEPRDSAVYFCASGPGGGANEQFFGPGTRLTVL.

CDR3 loop: CASSSSDRERYEQYF. In DNA form, the CDR3 reads TGTGCCAGCAGTTCCTCGGACAGGGAGCGATACGAGCAGTACTTC. The J gene is TRBJ2-7, the V gene TRBV28, with TRBD1 identical over 8 bases. The ends lost 4 bases at V and 4 bases at J; junction bases unmatched: 9. The CDR3 contains 15 residues. CDR1 MDHEN and CDR2 SYDVKM come from the germline V gene.

This clone was seen only once. The V and J genes are TRBV5-4 and TRBJ1-1; D possibly corresponds to TRBD1 (6 bases). Germline-derived CDR1 and CDR2 are SGHNT and YYREEE (reference sequence). Trimming removed 4 bases at V and 0 bases at J, with 10 bases between. The CDR3 loop spans 14 amino acids. The CDR3 nucleotides are TGTGCCAGCAGCGTACAGGGAATGAACACTGAAGCTTTCTTT. Translating it yields CASSVQGMNTEAFF.

The chain uses TRBV30 and TRBJ1-4; possible D gene TRBD1, 6 bases. The germline CDR1 and CDR2 sequences are GTSNPN and SVGIG (reference sequence). This CDR3 spans 15 amino acids. V was shortened by 0 bases and J by 5 bases, with 13 bases between the two germline ends. The CDR3 loop reads CAWSVRDRRNEKLFF. The CDR3 coding sequence is TGTGCCTGGAGTGTACGTGACAGGAGAAATGAAAAACTGTTTTTT.

The rearrangement uses TRBV12-3 or TRBV12-4 and TRBJ2-7, with 9 bases lining up with TRBD1. The CDR3 consists of 13 residues. V lost 6 bases to trimming and J lost 3 bases; unmatched junction nucleotides: 3. The DNA of the CDR3 is TGTGCCAGCAGCCAGGGACAGGGCTACGAGCAGTACTTC. This codes for CASSQGQGYEQYF.

The chain couples TRBV7-9 to TRBJ1-1; D is undetermined. CDR1 and CDR2 from the germline V gene are SEHNR and FQNEAQ (reference sequence). The CDR3 has 12 amino acids. V shed 3 bases and J shed 6 bases, with 8 bases lying between them. The CDR3: CASSFFGPEAFF. Here the CDR3 DNA reads TGTGCCAGCAGCTTTTTTGGGCCTGAAGCTTTCTTT.

As DNA, the CDR3 is TGCGCCAGCAGCTTGTGGGCGGAGGGTGCTAATGAAAAACTGTTTTTT. Protein product: CASSLWAEGANEKLFF. This rearrangement joins TRBV5-1 to TRBJ1-4; the D is unclear. The CDR3 consists of 16 residues. Trimming cost V 1 base and J 3 bases, with 13 bases left between them. Germline lookup yields CDR1 SGHRS and CDR2 YFSETQ.

The chain uses TRBV11-3 and TRBJ2-1; 8 positions agree with TRBD2. The germline gives CDR1 SGHNT, CDR2 YENEEA. The J segment lost 2 bases and the V segment lost 1 base, leaving 4 bases of the junction unmatched. The CDR3 extends over 16 amino acids. The CDR3 sequence: CASSLGGTRAYNEQFF. Here the CDR3 DNA reads TGTGCCAGCAGCTTAGGGGGGACTAGGGCCTACAATGAGCAGTTCTTC.

The chain links TRBV28 to TRBJ2-5; D may be TRBD2 (6 bases). Germline V gene sequence: CDR1 MDHEN, CDR2 SYDVKM. The CDR3 spans 16 residues. Trimming removed 4 bases from V and 0 bases from J, with 15 bases in between. The CDR3 spells CASSSGGRGNQETQYF. CDR3 bases: TGTGCCAGCAGTTCGGGCGGACGGGGGAACCAAGAGACCCAGTACTTC.

V and J are TRBV9 and TRBJ1-1; 8 bases are shared with TRBD1. The CDR3 spans 15 residues. V was pared by 1 base and J by 2 bases, with 4 bases of the junction left unmatched. Germline lookup yields CDR1 SGDLS and CDR2 YYNGEE. The DNA of the CDR3 is TGTGCCAGCAGCGTAAATCCAGGGGGCAACACTGAAGCTTTCTTT. Residues: CASSVNPGGNTEAFF.